The 2 T cell receptor beta chains in this list originate from one sample, sequenced in a study of CD8+ T cells in alopecia areata (dated by TCRdb to the late 2010s). Library preparation used the immunoSEQ multiplex PCR assay. RNA was extracted from all samples and reverse transcribed into cDNA, which served as template for TCR sequencing. The clones in this table, taken by TCRdb from immuneACCESS, are in-frame only. Not every clone is retained; where verified, under half of the shortfall comes from an unresolved V gene, and the cause of the rest is unknown. The sample table holds 65,000 to 95,000 clones, of which approximately 50% were seen once. In total, the top ten clones hold roughly 6% of the sample. The sample taken for sequencing was NKG2D-high CD8+ T cells sorted from blood. The intended sense of this specimen's cell subset or site label: sorted CD8+ NKG2D-high blood T cells. These receptors originate from a human donor with alopecia areata.

This clone was detected only a few times. J is TRBJ2-3 and V is TRBV4-1; D not resolved. In germline, CDR1 is MGHRA, CDR2 YSYEKL. V was shortened by 4 bases and J by 5 bases, with 10 bases between the two germline ends. The CDR3 loop spans 13 amino acids. The CDR3 protein is CASSPDGGDTQYF. DNA of the CDR3: TGCGCCAGCAGCCCCGATGGTGGAGATACGCAGTATTTT.

The J gene is TRBJ2-3, the V gene TRBV7-8; 9 bases fit TRBD2. Germline values: CDR1 SGHVS, CDR2 FQNEAQ. The CDR3 is 16 residues long. Trimming removed 5 bases from V and 4 bases from J; junction bases left unmatched: 10. For the CDR3, the DNA is TGTGCCAGCAGCCCCGTCAGCGGGGGGTCAGCAGATACGCAGTATTTT. It codes for CASSPVSGGSADTQYF.